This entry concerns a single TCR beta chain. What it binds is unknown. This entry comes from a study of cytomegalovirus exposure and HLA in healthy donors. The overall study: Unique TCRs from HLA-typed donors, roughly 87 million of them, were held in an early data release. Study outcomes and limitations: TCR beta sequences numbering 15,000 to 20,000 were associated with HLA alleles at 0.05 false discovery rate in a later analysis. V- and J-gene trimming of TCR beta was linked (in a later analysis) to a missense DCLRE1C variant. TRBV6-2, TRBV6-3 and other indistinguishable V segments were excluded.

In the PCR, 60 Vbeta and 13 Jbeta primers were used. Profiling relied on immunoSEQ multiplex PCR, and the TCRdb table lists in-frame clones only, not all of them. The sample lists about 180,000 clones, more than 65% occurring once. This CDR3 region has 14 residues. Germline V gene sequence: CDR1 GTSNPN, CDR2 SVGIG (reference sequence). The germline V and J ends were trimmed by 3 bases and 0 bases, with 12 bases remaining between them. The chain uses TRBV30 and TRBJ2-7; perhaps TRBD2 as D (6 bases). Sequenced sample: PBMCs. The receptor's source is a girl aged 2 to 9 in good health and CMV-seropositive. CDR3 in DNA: TGTGCCTGGAGCCCGGGAGTCAGCTCCTACGAGCAGTACTTC. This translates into CAWSPGVSSYEQYF. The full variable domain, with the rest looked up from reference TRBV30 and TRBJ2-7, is SQTIHQWPATLVQPVGSPLSLECTVEGTSNPNLYWYRQAAGRGLQLLFYSVGIGQISSEVPQNLSASRPQDRQFILSSKKLLLSDSGFYLCAWSPGVSSYEQYFGPGTRLTVT.